One T cell receptor (beta chain) is described in this entry. These data come from a study of siplizumab effects on memory and regulatory T cells. Data came from immunoSEQ multiplex PCR; TCRdb stores just in-frame clones and leaves some out. The sample holds 110,000 or so clones, just under 95% seen once. The germline V gene encodes CDR1 MNHEY and CDR2 SVGAGI. The CDR3 length is 14 residues. The J segment lost 5 bases and the V segment lost 5 bases, leaving 6 bases of the junction unmatched. The chain recombines TRBV6-5 with TRBJ2-4, with 7 bases lining up with TRBD2. This TCR came from a human donor in good health. The sequencing sample was made of non-Treg CD4+ T cells sorted from blood. For the CDR3, the DNA is TGTGCCAGCAGTACGACTAGCTGGGAAAACATTCAGTACTTC. It is translated as CASSTTSWENIQYF.